Listed here are 32 T cell receptor beta chains from one sample, sequenced in a study of early T cells in non-severe SARS-CoV-2 infection. MiXCR, applied by TCRdb to the 5' RACE reads, yields one record per CDR3 protein. The top ten clones hold roughly a fifth of a sample with about 130,000 distinct CDR3 sequences, 15% of them seen once. Sample: whole blood. These TCRs come from an adult who was a healthcare worker with PCR-confirmed SARS-CoV-2 infection or an uninfected control (not recorded which).

This clonotype was seen a handful of times. V usage is TRBV15 and J usage is TRBJ2-3, with TRBD2 identical over 9 bases. Germline V gene sequence: CDR1 LNHNV, CDR2 YYDKDF (reference sequence). This CDR3 region has 15 residues. Trimming cost V 3 bases and J 1 base; bases outside gene matches: 2. CDR3 nucleotide sequence: TGTGCCACCAGCAGTAGACTAGCGGGCACAGATACGCAGTATTTT. Protein: CATSSRLAGTDTQYF.

The J gene is TRBJ1-1, the V gene TRBV29-1, with a weak D call TRBD1 (5 bases). V gave up 7 bases and J gave up 3 bases, with 18 bases separating them. There are 14 residues in the CDR3. Germline CDR1 SQVTM, CDR2 ANQGSEA. CDR3 residues: CSGIREIGDTEAFF. CDR3 DNA: TGCAGCGGAATAAGGGAGATAGGGGACACTGAAGCTTTCTTT.

This chain connects TRBV12-3 or TRBV12-4 to TRBJ2-3, with D perhaps assigned TRBD1 or TRBD2 (6 bases each). The length of the CDR3 is 18 residues. Trimming pared 6 bases from V and 3 bases from J, leaving 25 bases between. CDR3 protein: CASSPRGGGPVVTDTQYF. Here the CDR3 DNA reads TGTGCCAGCAGCCCTAGGGGTGGGGGGCCGGTAGTGACAGATACGCAGTATTTT.

The V gene is TRBV29-1, the J gene TRBJ2-3; perhaps TRBD1 as D (6 bases). Germline-derived CDR1 and CDR2 are SQVTM and ANQGSEA. The ends were cut back, 7 bases at V and 1 base at J, with 18 bases in the middle. CDR3 length: 15 residues. CDR3: CSAEARGLGTDTQYF. As DNA, the CDR3 is TGCAGCGCCGAGGCCAGGGGATTGGGCACAGATACGCAGTATTTT.

The chain couples TRBV5-1 to TRBJ2-1; unclear D gene. This CDR3 is 16 amino acids long. Germline V gene sequence: CDR1 SGHRS, CDR2 YFSETQ. Trimming pared 0 bases from V and 0 bases from J, leaving 10 bases between. The CDR3 protein is CASSLAGPSSYNEQFF. The CDR3 DNA reads as TGCGCCAGCAGCTTGGCTGGGCCCAGCTCCTACAATGAGCAGTTCTTC. The full variable domain, its missing parts supplied by reference TRBV5-1 and TRBJ2-1, is KAGVTQTPRYLIKTRGQQVTLSCSPISGHRSVSWYQQTPGQGLQFLFEYFSETQRNKGNFPGRFSGRQFSNSRSEMNVSTLELGDSALYLCASSLAGPSSYNEQFFGPGTRLTVL.

The genes are TRBV20-1 and TRBJ2-1; D remains unclear. This CDR3 has 13 residues. Deletions cut 3 bases from V and 1 base from J, with 7 bases between. Germline CDR1 reads DFQATT; CDR2 reads SNEGSKA (reference sequence). In DNA, the CDR3 is TGCAGTGCTAGGGTGGTTTCCTACAATGAGCAGTTCTTC. Its translation: CSARVVSYNEQFF.

The table lists this clonotype with a few counts. The gene calls are TRBV6-5 and TRBJ1-1; possible D gene TRBD1, 5 bases. The germline V gene encodes CDR1 MNHEY and CDR2 SVGAGI. Trimming pared 3 bases from V and 2 bases from J, leaving 13 bases between. This CDR3 spans 15 amino acids. This chain's CDR3 is CASSYDRVINTEAFF. The CDR3 nucleotides are TGTGCCAGCAGTTATGACAGAGTAATCAACACTGAAGCTTTCTTT.

J is TRBJ1-1 and V is TRBV7-9; a weak D match, TRBD1 (5 bases). Deletions cut 6 bases from V and 4 bases from J, with 21 bases between. The germline V gene has CDR1 SEHNR and CDR2 FQNEAQ (reference sequence). This CDR3 contains 16 residues. CDR3 residues: CASSSPGRMGGTEAFF. The CDR3 DNA follows: TGTGCCAGCAGTTCTCCGGGACGTATGGGGGGCACTGAAGCTTTCTTT.

The chain has TRBV4-1 and TRBJ2-3, with D tentatively TRBD2 (5 bases). Between the trimmed V and J ends, which lost 0 bases and 3 bases, there was a span of 13 bases. This CDR3 is built from 16 residues. The germline gives CDR1 MGHRA, CDR2 YSYEKL. CDR3 bases: TGCGCCAGCAGCCAAGACTTCGGGGTGAAAACAGATACGCAGTATTTT. Its protein is CASSQDFGVKTDTQYF.

This chain uses TRBV2 with TRBJ2-5, with D tentatively TRBD1 or TRBD2 (5 bases each). The CDR3 is 15 residues long. Trimming shortened V by 1 base and J by 5 bases, and 14 bases separated the two germline ends. Germline values: CDR1 SNHLY, CDR2 FYNNEI. The CDR3 loop reads CASSEGRGEIETQYF. The DNA of the CDR3 is TGTGCCAGCAGTGAAGGTCGGGGCGAAATTGAGACCCAGTACTTC.

The CDR3 region has the DNA TGTGCCAGCAGCCACTACACCGGGGAGCTGTTTTTT. Its translation is CASSHYTGELFF. The gene calls are TRBV5-6 and TRBJ2-2, with no clear D. Germline loops: CDR1 SGHDT, CDR2 YYEEEE. CDR3 length: 12 residues. The germline V and J ends were trimmed by 4 bases and 3 bases, with 4 bases remaining between them.

This clonotype has just a few counts. The rearrangement uses TRBV4-1 and TRBJ1-2; unclear D gene. CDR3 size: 15 residues. CDR1 MGHRA and CDR2 YSYEKL come from the germline V gene. Trimming took off 1 base at V and 1 base at J, with 10 bases between the two ends. The CDR3 coding sequence is TGCGCCAGCAGCCAAGTTTGGGAGGGTAACTATGGCTACACCTTC. The encoded protein is CASSQVWEGNYGYTF.

The rearrangement joins TRBV13 to TRBJ1-2, with D uncertain. CDR3 length equals 14 residues. The V gene's germline CDR1 is PRHDT and CDR2 FYEKMQ (reference sequence). With 5 bases removed from V and 4 bases from J, the gap between germline ends came to 14 bases. The CDR3 DNA follows: TGTGCCAGCAGCCCGGAGAGGGCTAGCTATGGCTACACCTTC. This codes for CASSPERASYGYTF.

This clonotype occurred many times. V is TRBV2 and J is TRBJ2-3, with TRBD1 as a possible D gene (6 bases). V gave up 5 bases and J gave up 0 bases, with 12 bases separating them. This CDR3 has 15 amino acids. CDR1 is SNHLY and CDR2 is FYNNEI in the germline V gene. In DNA, the CDR3 is TGTGCCAGCAGTCGGGACAAAACTAGCACAGATACGCAGTATTTT. It specifies CASSRDKTSTDTQYF.

The CDR3 region is CASSFPPGQGAAEQYF. The CDR3 coding sequence is TGTGCCAGCAGCTTTCCCCCGGGACAGGGGGCAGCCGAGCAGTACTTC. V gene TRBV7-2 combines with J gene TRBJ2-7; 12 bases agree with TRBD1. CDR1 and CDR2 from the germline V gene are SGHTA and FQGNSA. Trimming took 3 bases from V and 6 from J; bases not matched to a gene: 9. This CDR3 spans 16 amino acids.

In this sample, this clonotype turned up a few times. V usage is TRBV19 and J usage is TRBJ1-5; D ambiguous. V was cut by 7 bases and J by 5 bases, with 12 bases left in between. Per the germline V gene, CDR1 is LNHDA and CDR2 is SQIVND (reference sequence). The CDR3 is 13 amino acids. The chain's CDR3 is CASTPNADQPQHF. CDR3 coding DNA: TGTGCCAGTACCCCCAACGCGGATCAGCCCCAGCATTTT.

The V and J genes are TRBV18 and TRBJ1-1, with a possible D match to TRBD1 (5 bases). This CDR3 contains 13 residues. The V end was cut by 8 bases, the J end by 2 bases, with 12 bases between. Germline V lookup: CDR1 KGHSH, CDR2 LQKENI. CDR3 in DNA: TGTGCCAGCGCAACCGGGGGTAACACTGAAGCTTTCTTT. Its protein product is CASATGGNTEAFF. The full variable domain, in which reference TRBV18 and TRBJ1-1 provide the parts outside the CDR3, is NAGVMQNPRHLVRRRGQEARLRCSPMKGHSHVYWYRQLPEEGLKFMVYLQKENIIDESGMPKERFSAEFPKEGPSILRIQQVVRGDSAAYFCASATGGNTEAFFGQGTRLTVV.

The V and J genes are TRBV7-6 and TRBJ2-7, with a possible D match to TRBD2 (5 bases). The V gene lost 5 bases and the J gene lost 6 bases, with 14 bases spanning the gap. CDR1 is SGHVS, CDR2 FNYEAQ, per germline. CDR3 length: 13 amino acids. Written as DNA, the CDR3 is TGTGCCAGCAGCACTGGACTTTACAGCGAGCAGTACTTC. Amino acid sequence: CASSTGLYSEQYF. Combining the CDR3 with reference TRBV7-6 and TRBJ2-7 gives the whole variable domain GAGVSQSPRYKVTKRGQDVALRCDPISGHVSLYWYRQALGQGPEFLTYFNYEAQQDKSGLPNDRFSAERPEGSISTLTIQRTEQRDSAMYRCASSTGLYSEQYFGPGTRLTVT.

This clonotype was recorded a few times. The CDR3 spells CASSQPVHLAGGRETQYF. CDR3 coding DNA: TGTGCCAGCAGCCAACCCGTCCACCTAGCGGGGGGGCGAGAGACCCAGTACTTC. The chain combines TRBV3-1 with TRBJ2-5, with 12 bases lining up with TRBD2. Germline V gene data show CDR1 as LGHDT and CDR2 as YNNKEL (reference sequence). The CDR3 is made up of 18 amino acids. V shed 2 bases and J 4 bases; nucleotides not matched to a gene: 11.

In its sample, this clonotype was seen many times. V usage is TRBV30 and J usage is TRBJ2-5, with a possible D match to TRBD2 (5 bases). Germline V gene lookup returns CDR1 GTSNPN and CDR2 SVGIG (reference sequence). V was clipped by 2 bases and J by 3 bases, with 7 bases between them. CDR3 size: 12 residues. The CDR3 spells CAWSLREETQYF. In nucleotides, the CDR3 is TGTGCCTGGAGTCTGCGGGAAGAGACCCAGTACTTC. Full variable domain (missing parts from reference TRBV30 and TRBJ2-5): SQTIHQWPATLVQPVGSPLSLECTVEGTSNPNLYWYRQAAGRGLQLLFYSVGIGQISSEVPQNLSASRPQDRQFILSSKKLLLSDSGFYLCAWSLREETQYFGPGTRLLVL.

This clonotype appeared a few times. V is TRBV30 and J is TRBJ1-2; D is possibly TRBD1 (6 bases). CDR3 length equals 14 residues. V lost 0 bases and J 4 bases, leaving 12 bases between the germline ends. In germline, CDR1 is GTSNPN, CDR2 SVGIG (reference sequence). CDR3 loop: CAWSVKGGPYGYTF. The CDR3 nucleotides are TGTGCCTGGAGTGTCAAGGGGGGTCCCTATGGCTACACCTTC.

The chain employs TRBV12-5 and TRBJ1-5; no clear D. Germline-derived CDR1 and CDR2 are LGHNT and FRNRAP. The CDR3 covers 12 residues. Trimming stripped 0 bases from V and 4 bases from J, with 1 base between. This chain's CDR3 is CASGLVNQPQHF. The CDR3 DNA reads as TGTGCTAGTGGTTTGGTAAATCAGCCCCAGCATTTT.

The chain recombines TRBV3-1 with TRBJ1-1; D not resolved. Deletions cut 1 base from V and 5 bases from J, with 8 bases between. The CDR3 is made up of 13 amino acids. Germline V gene data show CDR1 as LGHDT and CDR2 as YNNKEL (reference sequence). The CDR3 DNA follows: TGTGCCAGCAGCCAAGCTACGGAGACTGAAGCTTTCTTT. Translated, it gives CASSQATETEAFF.

This rearrangement joins TRBV7-2 to TRBJ1-1; D uncertain. Germline V lookup: CDR1 SGHTA, CDR2 FQGNSA. The CDR3 runs 13 residues. Trimming pared 5 bases from V and 7 bases from J, leaving 14 bases between. The CDR3 DNA is TGTGCCAGCAGCCCAACTGGACCGTATGAAGCTTTCTTT. Its translation is CASSPTGPYEAFF.

This clonotype was recorded at least ten times. This sequence joins TRBV5-5 and TRBJ2-2; D is perhaps TRBD1 or TRBD2 (5 bases each). There are 15 residues in the CDR3. Germline V gives CDR1 SGHKS, CDR2 YYEKEE (reference sequence). Trimming shortened V by 4 bases and J by 3 bases, and 13 bases separated the two germline ends. CDR3 coding DNA: TGTGCCAGCAGCACCCCCGGGGCGGACACCGGGGAGCTGTTTTTT. This sequence encodes CASSTPGADTGELFF. Using reference TRBV5-5 and TRBJ2-2 for the parts outside the CDR3, the full variable domain is DAGVTQSPTHLIKTRGQQVTLRCSPISGHKSVSWYQQVLGQGPQFIFQYYEKEERGRGNFPDRFSARQFPNYSSELNVNALLLGDSALYLCASSTPGADTGELFFGEGSRLTVL.

The V call is TRBV5-4, the J call TRBJ2-7, with TRBD2 identical over 9 bases. Germline V gives CDR1 SGHNT, CDR2 YYREEE (reference sequence). The CDR3 is 18 residues long. J gave up 1 base and V 0 bases, and 11 bases lay outside the gene matches. As DNA, the CDR3 is TGTGCCAGCAGCTTGGAACCTCCTAGCGGGGCTAGGTCCTACGAGCAGTACTTC. This codes for CASSLEPPSGARSYEQYF.

This clonotype showed up just a few times. V and J are TRBV6-1 and TRBJ2-1, with D perhaps TRBD2 (6 bases). CDR1 and CDR2 from the germline V gene are MNHNS and SASEGT. Trimming took 4 bases from V and 0 from J, leaving 19 bases between them. The CDR3 length is 18 residues. CDR3 sequence: CASSGTGTSLSSYNEQFF. The CDR3 bases are TGTGCCAGCAGTGGGACGGGGACTTCGTTGAGCTCCTACAATGAGCAGTTCTTC.

The rearrangement joins TRBV7-3 to TRBJ2-2; possibly TRBD1 or TRBD2 for D (5 bases each). Germline V lookup: CDR1 SGHTA, CDR2 FQGTGA. Trimming cost V 5 bases and J 5 bases, with 18 bases left between them. This CDR3 has 16 residues. The CDR3 here is CASSRSRDAGTGELFF. CDR3 DNA: TGTGCCAGCAGCCGAAGCCGGGACGCAGGGACCGGGGAGCTGTTTTTT.

The V gene is TRBV10-2, the J gene TRBJ2-3; the match to TRBD2 covers 14 bases. The germline V gene has CDR1 WSHSY and CDR2 SAAADI. Losses at the gene ends were 7 bases for V and 5 bases for J; bases not matched to a gene: 14. This CDR3 contains 18 residues. The CDR3, as DNA: TGCGCCAGCAAGGATCCCGGGACTAGCGGGGGTCCTGGAGATACGCAGTATTTT. Residues: CASKDPGTSGGPGDTQYF.

In this sample, this clonotype turned up a few times. The rearrangement joins TRBV19 to TRBJ1-2, with D perhaps matching TRBD1 (5 bases). The CDR3 loop spans 14 amino acids. Germline lookup yields CDR1 LNHDA and CDR2 SQIVND (reference sequence). V gave up 3 bases and J gave up 7 bases, with 15 bases separating them. CDR3 nucleotides: TGTGCCAGTAGTATCGGAAGGGGTACGATTGGCTACACCTTC. Translated: CASSIGRGTIGYTF.

The chain uses TRBV5-1 and TRBJ2-2; D may be TRBD2 (6 bases). V was shortened by 0 bases and J by 4 bases, with 10 bases between the two germline ends. Germline V CDR1 and CDR2: SGHRS, YFSETQ. This CDR3 region has 15 residues. CDR3 sequence (DNA): TGCGCCAGCAGCTTGGGGCAGACTAGCACCGGGGAGCTGTTTTTT. Its protein is CASSLGQTSTGELFF. Full variable domain (rest looked up from reference TRBV5-1 and TRBJ2-2): KAGVTQTPRYLIKTRGQQVTLSCSPISGHRSVSWYQQTPGQGLQFLFEYFSETQRNKGNFPGRFSGRQFSNSRSEMNVSTLELGDSALYLCASSLGQTSTGELFFGEGSRLTVL.

This clonotype was found a few times. The chain has TRBV10-3 and TRBJ1-1; D perhaps matches TRBD1 (5 bases). The CDR3 extends over 13 amino acids. Germline loops: CDR1 ENHRY, CDR2 SYGVKD. With 0 bases removed from V and 8 bases from J, the gap between germline ends came to 10 bases. CDR3 residues: CAISESSGSEAFF. The DNA of the CDR3 is TGTGCCATCAGTGAGTCGTCAGGGTCAGAAGCTTTCTTT.